This TCR beta chain was sequenced during a study of blood T cell repertoires in COVID-19. Across the study: From T cells, B-cell-depleted T cells, or PBMCs came the material, which was cDNA or gDNA.

The CDR3 spans 15 residues. CDR1 and CDR2 from the germline V gene are SGHTA and FQGNSA. Trimming cost V 5 bases and J 2 bases; bases outside gene matches: 6. The assay was immunoSEQ multiplex PCR, and TCRdb's table has in-frame clones only and misses some. The sample has 120,000 or so clones, approximately 77% seen once. The chain carries TRBV7-2 and TRBJ2-1; 7 positions agree with TRBD2. The clonotype originates from a human donor in a cohort sampled during active COVID-19. Material for sequencing was peripheral blood. The CDR3 DNA sequence: TGTGCCAGCAGCACAAAGAGCGGGACCTACAATGAGCAGTTCTTC. Residues: CASSTKSGTYNEQFF.